These 26 T cell receptor beta chains were sequenced from one sample in a study of blood T cell repertoires in COVID-19. Only in-frame clones appear in the TCRdb table, and some are missing; sequencing was by immunoSEQ multiplex PCR. The table includes fewer than 250,000 clones, around 90% detected once. Sequencing was performed on PBMCs or T cells enriched from blood (not recorded which). The receptors here all came from a woman in her twenties or thirties who had been exposed to COVID-19.

The rearrangement links TRBV11-2 to TRBJ1-6; maybe TRBD1 (5 bases). Germline values: CDR1 SGHAT, CDR2 FQNNGV. The CDR3 runs 13 residues. Trimming left V 2 bases short and J 8 bases short, with 7 bases between. The CDR3 here is CASSLRGHSPLHF. Here the CDR3 DNA reads TGTGCCAGCAGCTTAAGGGGTCATTCACCCCTCCACTTT. Full variable domain (missing parts from reference TRBV11-2 and TRBJ1-6): EAGVAQSPRYKIIEKRQSVAFWCNPISGHATLYWYQQILGQGPKLLIQFQNNGVVDDSQLPKDRFSAERLKGVDSTLKIQPAKLEDSAVYLCASSLRGHSPLHFGNGTRLTVT.

This sequence joins TRBV19 and TRBJ1-4; TRBD1 matches at 8 bases. The length of the CDR3 is 21 residues. The V and J ends lost 5 bases and 0 bases, in that order; junction bases with no gene match: 20. The germline CDR1 and CDR2 sequences are LNHDA and SQIVND (reference sequence). The CDR3 nucleotides are TGTGCCAGTAGTCCAAGAATGGCAGTGACAGGGGTGTATGCAACTAATGAAAAACTGTTTTTT. This sequence encodes CASSPRMAVTGVYATNEKLFF.

The chain links TRBV3-1 (or the pseudogene TRBV3-2) to TRBJ2-1, with 10 bases identical to TRBD2. V lost 0 bases, J lost 10 bases, and 6 bases stayed unmatched. This CDR3 is 15 amino acids long. CDR1 and CDR2 from the germline V gene are LGHDT and YNNKEL (reference sequence). The CDR3 nucleotides are TGTGCCAGCAGCCAAGATTTTCTAGCGGGAGACGAGCAGTTCTTC. It translates to CASSQDFLAGDEQFF.

A note on this clone: Other DNA variants within this sample encode the same CDR3. The rearrangement uses TRBV5-1 and TRBJ2-1; weak D call: TRBD2 (5 bases). Germline lookup yields CDR1 SGHRS and CDR2 YFSETQ. CDR3 length: 15 residues. The germline V and J ends were trimmed by 0 bases and 0 bases, with 7 bases remaining between them. The CDR3 bases are TGCGCCAGCAGCTTGGACGGGGTCTCCTACAATGAGCAGTTCTTC. Its translation: CASSLDGVSYNEQFF. The complete variable domain, with remaining parts taken from reference TRBV5-1 and TRBJ2-1, reads KAGVTQTPRYLIKTRGQQVTLSCSPISGHRSVSWYQQTPGQGLQFLFEYFSETQRNKGNFPGRFSGRQFSNSRSEMNVSTLELGDSALYLCASSLDGVSYNEQFFGPGTRLTVL.

The V call is TRBV4-2, the J call TRBJ2-7, with TRBD2 as a possible D gene (6 bases). Per the germline V gene, CDR1 is LGHNA and CDR2 is YNFKEQ. V lost 3 bases to trimming and J lost 2 bases, with 17 bases between them. The CDR3 sequence is 16 residues long. The CDR3 reads CASSQTLGSPPYEQYF. As DNA, the CDR3 is TGTGCCAGCAGCCAGACGCTCGGGAGCCCACCCTACGAGCAGTACTTC.

Note on this clone: The sample carries other DNA sequences with the same CDR3. The chain has TRBV12-3 or TRBV12-4 and TRBJ1-2; D is possibly TRBD1 (6 bases). V lost 5 bases and J lost 5, with 9 bases in between. The CDR3 covers 12 residues. The CDR3 DNA reads TGTGCCAGCAGTCGGACAGCATATGGCTACACCTTC. This codes for CASSRTAYGYTF.

The CDR3 sequence is CASVPDYWETQYF. The CDR3 DNA reads TGTGCTAGTGTCCCGGACTACTGGGAGACCCAGTACTTC. This chain connects TRBV12-5 to TRBJ2-5; D might be TRBD2 (6 bases). V shed 7 bases and J shed 5 bases, with 14 bases lying between them. CDR1 and CDR2 (germline): LGHNT, FRNRAP. CDR3 length: 13 residues.

The chain recombines TRBV28 with TRBJ2-7; D is possibly TRBD1 (6 bases). Trimming removed 2 bases at V and 2 bases at J, with 10 bases between. Germline CDR1 and CDR2: MDHEN and SYDVKM. This CDR3 contains 14 residues. The CDR3 is CASSLGGQPYEQYF. The CDR3 DNA is TGTGCCAGCAGTTTAGGTGGACAGCCCTACGAGCAGTACTTC.

V is TRBV7-6 and J is TRBJ2-1; TRBD2 matches 12 bases. This CDR3 is 17 amino acids long. The V and J ends lost 2 bases and 4 bases, in that order; junction bases with no gene match: 6. The germline V gene encodes CDR1 SGHVS and CDR2 FNYEAQ. The CDR3 DNA sequence: TGTGCCAGCAGCTTAACTAGCGGGAGGCTGAGTTACAATGAGCAGTTCTTC. Protein sequence: CASSLTSGRLSYNEQFF.

V gene TRBV29-1 combines with J gene TRBJ1-3; D call uncertain. The V end was cut by 4 bases, the J end by 0 bases, with 13 bases between. This CDR3 has 15 amino acids. Germline V gene sequence: CDR1 SQVTM, CDR2 ANQGSEA. CDR3 amino acids: CSVGDGRASGNTIYF. Written as DNA, the CDR3 is TGCAGCGTTGGTGACGGGAGAGCCTCTGGAAACACCATATATTTT.

The chain has TRBV4-1 and TRBJ2-7; TRBD2 aligns across 8 bases. Trimming removed 0 bases from V and 7 bases from J; junction bases left unmatched: 8. Germline V lookup: CDR1 MGHRA, CDR2 YSYEKL. This CDR3 region has 15 residues. CDR3 nucleotide sequence: TGCGCCAGCAGCCAAGATCCGGGAGGGCTAAGGGAGCAGTACTTC. Translation gives CASSQDPGGLREQYF.

The chain links TRBV18 to TRBJ2-7; weak D call: TRBD2 (5 bases). Trimming removed 3 bases from V and 5 bases from J, with 11 bases in between. CDR1 is KGHSH, CDR2 LQKENI, per germline. This CDR3 has 13 amino acids. CDR3 sequence (DNA): TGTGCCAGCTCACCTCGGACTGAGGACGAGCAGTACTTC. This codes for CASSPRTEDEQYF. Drawing the rest from reference TRBV18 and TRBJ2-7, the complete variable domain is NAGVMQNPRHLVRRRGQEARLRCSPMKGHSHVYWYRQLPEEGLKFMVYLQKENIIDESGMPKERFSAEFPKEGPSILRIQQVVRGDSAAYFCASSPRTEDEQYFGPGTRLTVT.

The chain joins TRBV2 to TRBJ2-7; 15 bases map to TRBD2. Looked up from germline, CDR1 is SNHLY and CDR2 is FYNNEI. This CDR3 contains 16 residues. V was pared by 6 bases and J by 2 bases, with 5 bases of the junction left unmatched. CDR3 bases: TGTGCCAGCAGCCTCGGACTAGCGGGAGGGACCTACGAGCAGTACTTC. It codes for CASSLGLAGGTYEQYF.

The chain is built from TRBV7-9 and TRBJ2-1; tentative D call: TRBD2 (6 bases). The V end was cut by 5 bases, the J end by 8 bases, with 31 bases between. CDR1 is SEHNR, CDR2 FQNEAQ, per germline (reference sequence). The CDR3 runs 19 residues. The CDR3 spells CASSTNRGLQTLGADEQFF. CDR3 DNA sequence: TGTGCCAGCAGCACAAATCGGGGACTCCAAACCCTTGGGGCGGATGAGCAGTTCTTC.

V and J are TRBV19 and TRBJ1-2; D gene uncertain. CDR1 LNHDA and CDR2 SQIVND come from the germline V gene (reference sequence). V was cut by 6 bases and J by 8 bases, with 10 bases left in between. The CDR3 length is 11 residues. The CDR3, as DNA: TGTGCCAGTAGACGAGGCCAGGGCTACACCTTC. This encodes CASRRGQGYTF.

V gene TRBV10-1 combines with J gene TRBJ1-6, with D unresolved. CDR3 size: 13 residues. Germline V gene data show CDR1 as WNHNN and CDR2 as SYGVQD (reference sequence). The germline V and J ends were trimmed by 4 bases and 5 bases, with 6 bases remaining between them. CDR3 DNA sequence: TGCGCCAGCAGTGCACAGAATAATTCACCCCTCCACTTT. It yields the protein CASSAQNNSPLHF.

The V and J genes are TRBV9 and TRBJ1-6, with a weak D call TRBD1 (6 bases). V lost 3 bases and J lost 4, with 11 bases in between. Germline-derived CDR1 and CDR2 are SGDLS and YYNGEE. The CDR3 is 15 amino acids. CDR3 in DNA: TGTGCCAGCAGCGCCGGACAGATGTATAATTCACCCCTCCACTTT. Protein product: CASSAGQMYNSPLHF.

The chain links TRBV27 to TRBJ2-7; D might be TRBD2 (5 bases). Trimming removed 3 bases from V and 3 bases from J, with 12 bases in between. The germline V gene has CDR1 MNHEY and CDR2 SMNVEV (reference sequence). The CDR3 length is 14 residues. CDR3 region: CASSFGAAHYEQYF. CDR3 nucleotide sequence: TGTGCCAGCAGTTTCGGAGCGGCCCACTACGAGCAGTACTTC.

V and J are TRBV5-5 and TRBJ2-5, with 12 bases fitting TRBD2. The CDR3 sequence is 16 residues long. The germline V gene has CDR1 SGHKS and CDR2 YYEKEE (reference sequence). J was trimmed by 2 bases and V by 2 bases; bases with no gene match: 4. The CDR3: CASSFGTSGPQETQYF. In DNA, the CDR3 is TGTGCCAGCAGCTTTGGGACTAGCGGGCCTCAAGAGACCCAGTACTTC.

The V and J genes are TRBV9 and TRBJ2-7; D possibly corresponds to TRBD1 (5 bases). Germline-derived CDR1 and CDR2 are SGDLS and YYNGEE. Trimming left V 0 bases short and J 2 bases short, with 15 bases between. The CDR3 has 16 amino acids. CDR3 loop: CASSVARGSLTYEQYF. In DNA form, the CDR3 reads TGTGCCAGCAGCGTAGCAAGGGGCTCCCTAACCTACGAGCAGTACTTC.

V usage is TRBV5-1 and J usage is TRBJ2-3, with D tentatively TRBD2 (5 bases). The germline V and J ends were trimmed by 2 bases and 9 bases, with 10 bases remaining between them. The CDR3 contains 12 residues. Germline V gene data show CDR1 as SGHRS and CDR2 as YFSETQ. CDR3 sequence reads: CASSFGDDTQYF. In DNA form, the CDR3 reads TGCGCCAGCAGCTTCGGGGATGACACGCAGTATTTT.

The CDR3 spells CASSGLAVYEQYF. The DNA for the CDR3 is TGTGCCAGCAGCGGACTAGCAGTCTACGAGCAGTACTTC. The genes are TRBV6-5 and TRBJ2-7, with 8 bases aligning to TRBD2. The CDR3 length is 13 residues. The junction had 4 bases not matched to a gene; V was cut back by 6 bases and J by 3 bases. Germline CDR1 MNHEY, CDR2 SVGAGI.

J is TRBJ2-7 and V is TRBV16; 7 positions match TRBD1. The CDR3 has 16 amino acids. V dropped 0 bases and J dropped 3; count of bases not matched to a gene: 8. Germline V gene sequence: CDR1 KGHSY, CDR2 FQNENV. This CDR3 reads CASSQSGQAGGYEQYF. The CDR3, as DNA: TGTGCCAGCAGCCAATCAGGGCAGGCAGGGGGCTACGAGCAGTACTTC.

The rearrangement joins TRBV28 to TRBJ2-3, with D maybe TRBD1 (6 bases). The CDR3 covers 14 residues. In germline, CDR1 is MDHEN, CDR2 SYDVKM. V shed 6 bases and J shed 0 bases, with 10 bases lying between them. The CDR3 loop reads CASSPTGSTDTQYF. The CDR3 bases are TGTGCCAGCAGCCCGACAGGAAGCACAGATACGCAGTATTTT.

V usage is TRBV19 and J usage is TRBJ2-1, with 14 bases that match TRBD2. Germline V gene sequence: CDR1 LNHDA, CDR2 SQIVND (reference sequence). The CDR3 is made up of 16 amino acids. V lost 5 bases to trimming and J lost 8 bases; unmatched junction nucleotides: 8. The CDR3 protein is CASSGGGTSGSYEQFF. The CDR3 coding sequence is TGTGCCAGTAGTGGAGGGGGGACTAGCGGGAGTTATGAGCAGTTCTTC.

This chain joins TRBV18 and TRBJ1-1; 7 bases match TRBD1. This CDR3 contains 16 residues. Trimming at V came to 6 bases and at J to 5 bases, leaving 15 bases not matched to a gene. Germline V gene data show CDR1 as KGHSH and CDR2 as LQKENI. The CDR3 nucleotides read TGTGCCAGCTCGGAGAACAGGGGTTTAAGAACAACTGAAGCTTTCTTT. It encodes CASSENRGLRTTEAFF.